This is a list of T cell receptor beta chains from one sample in a study of T cells in Graves' hyperthyroidism and ophthalmopathy. TCRdb fed the multiplex PCR reads into MiXCR, producing one record per CDR3 protein. Counted here are a few hundred thousand distinct CDR3 sequences, 15% to 19% occurring once; the ten biggest clones make up less than 9.5%. Sequencing was performed on blood. All receptors come from a woman between 25 and 40 years old with Graves' hyperthyroidism. CDR3s include the opening cysteine and the closing phenylalanine or tryptophan. D genes are given only for firm matches. Size is stated for part of the rows, as once, few or many counts, or as a class when the clone is expanded.

CASSPGRLEFF | TGTGCCAGCAGTCCCGGGAGGCTGGAGTTCTTC | few | TRBD2 | TRBJ2-1 | TRBV6-2/TRBV6-3
CASSLKDLLYNEQFF | TGTGCCAGCAGTTTAAAGGATCTGCTCTACAATGAGCAGTTCTTC | many | - | TRBJ2-1 | TRBV12-3/TRBV12-4
CATSDPRQDNTEAFF | TGTGCCACCAGTGACCCCCGACAGGATAACACTGAAGCTTTCTTT | many | - | TRBJ1-1 | TRBV24-1
CASSLSRAGVYNEQFF | TGTGCCAGCAGCTTGAGCCGAGCGGGAGTCTACAATGAGCAGTTCTTC | many | TRBD2 | TRBJ2-1 | TRBV7-9
CASSFDRNNEQFF | TGTGCCAGCAGTTTCGACAGGAACAATGAGCAGTTCTTC | many | - | TRBJ2-1 | TRBV27
CAIKPSGSSEQFF | TGTGCCATCAAGCCTAGCGGGAGTAGTGAGCAGTTCTTC | many | TRBD2 | TRBJ2-1 | TRBV10-3
CASSPPGRGEQYF | TGTGCCAGCTCACCACCGGGCAGGGGCGAGCAGTACTTC | - | - | TRBJ2-7 | TRBV18
CASSEGMASGRKFSTDTQYF | TGTGCCAGCAGTGAAGGGATGGCTAGCGGGAGAAAATTTAGCACAGATACGCAGTATTTT | many | TRBD2 | TRBJ2-3 | TRBV6-1
CASSSGGSGVDYGYTF | TGTGCCAGCAGCTCTGGAGGGTCGGGGGTTGACTATGGCTACACCTTC | - | - | TRBJ1-2 | TRBV7-2
CASSRQGSSPLHF | TGTGCCAGCAGTCGACAGGGAAGTTCACCCCTCCACTTT | many | TRBD1 | TRBJ1-6 | TRBV12-3/TRBV12-4
CASSRGGEGDTQYF | TGTGCCAGTAGTAGAGGGGGAGAAGGGGATACGCAGTATTTT | few | - | TRBJ2-3 | TRBV19
CASSPWSGRETQYF | TGTGCCAGCAGCCCGTGGAGCGGGAGGGAGACCCAGTACTTC | - | TRBD2 | TRBJ2-5 | TRBV5-4
CASSFAGVGLNTEAFF | TGTGCCAGCAGCTTCGCCGGGGTGGGCCTGAACACTGAAGCTTTCTTT | many | - | TRBJ1-1 | TRBV11-3
CAISERTRGSSYNEQFF | TGTGCCATCAGTGAGAGGACTAGGGGAAGCTCCTACAATGAGCAGTTCTTC | - | TRBD2 | TRBJ2-1 | TRBV10-3
CASIRDSGFYNEQFF | TGTGCCAGCATCCGGGATAGCGGATTCTACAATGAGCAGTTCTTC | many | - | TRBJ2-1 | TRBV7-2
CASSRTLAGEGETQYF | TGCGCCAGCAGCCGCACCCTAGCGGGAGAAGGAGAGACCCAGTACTTC | few | TRBD2 | TRBJ2-5 | TRBV5-1
CASSLGSSGIREQYF | TGTGCCAGCAGTTTAGGGTCTAGCGGGATTCGGGAGCAGTACTTC | many | TRBD2 | TRBJ2-7 | TRBV12-3/TRBV12-4
CASSGQSSTDTQYF | TGTGCCAGCAGTGGACAGTCTAGCACAGATACGCAGTATTTT | many | - | TRBJ2-3 | TRBV12-3/TRBV12-4
CASSLAGSLNEQYF | TGCGCCAGCAGCTTGGCCGGGAGTCTCAACGAGCAGTACTTC | many | - | TRBJ2-7 | TRBV5-1
CSATRPSGIFEQYF | TGCAGTGCTACCAGGCCCTCCGGTATTTTCGAGCAGTACTTC | many | - | TRBJ2-7 | TRBV20-1
CASSLVGLVNEQFF | TGCGCCAGCAGCTTGGTAGGACTAGTCAATGAGCAGTTCTTC | - | TRBD2 | TRBJ2-1 | TRBV5-1
CASSSSGRETQYF | TGTGCCAGCAGCTCAAGCGGGAGGGAGACCCAGTACTTC | many | TRBD2 | TRBJ2-5 | TRBV7-9
CASSYPAGGPYNEQFF | TGTGCCAGCAGTTACCCAGCGGGAGGCCCCTACAATGAGCAGTTCTTC | few | TRBD2 | TRBJ2-1 | TRBV6-5
CASRMTGGHSYEQYF | TGTGCCAGCAGAATGACAGGGGGTCACTCCTACGAGCAGTACTTC | many | TRBD1 | TRBJ2-7 | TRBV12-3/TRBV12-4
CASSLAYTVGGQGPLEQYF | TGTGCCAGCAGCTTAGCATATACCGTGGGAGGACAGGGACCATTGGAGCAGTACTTC | few | TRBD1 | TRBJ2-7 | TRBV13
CASSQVGVDTEAFF | TGTGCCAGCAGCCAAGTAGGAGTTGACACTGAAGCTTTCTTT | - | - | TRBJ1-1 | TRBV4-2
CASSQSRSYEQYF | TGTGCCAGCAGCCAGTCAAGGTCCTACGAGCAGTACTTC | few | - | TRBJ2-7 | TRBV14
CASSLIQEYYGYTF | TGTGCCAGCAGCTTAATCCAAGAGTACTATGGCTACACCTTC | - | - | TRBJ1-2 | TRBV7-9
CASRAQVHTEAFF | TGTGCCAGCAGGGCACAGGTGCACACTGAAGCTTTCTTT | many | - | TRBJ1-1 | TRBV12-3/TRBV12-4
CASSLESSGSFGELFF | TGTGCCAGCAGCTTGGAGTCTAGCGGGAGTTTCGGGGAGCTGTTTTTT | many | TRBD2 | TRBJ2-2 | TRBV5-5
CASQGLLFGELFF | TGTGCCAGCCAGGGACTCCTATTCGGGGAGCTGTTTTTT | once | - | TRBJ2-2 | TRBV12-3/TRBV12-4
CASTGRGGYEQYF | TGTGCCAGCACCGGACGGGGGGGCTACGAGCAGTACTTC | - | TRBD2 | TRBJ2-7 | TRBV7-2
CASSYDRGNEQFF | TGTGCCAGCAGTTACGACAGGGGCAATGAGCAGTTCTTC | many | TRBD1 | TRBJ2-1 | TRBV27
CSATGQHYGYTF | TGCAGTGCGACAGGGCAACACTATGGCTACACCTTC | - | TRBD1 | TRBJ1-2 | TRBV20-1
CASIAGLVTDTQYF | TGTGCCAGCATCGCGGGACTAGTCACAGATACGCAGTATTTT | many | TRBD2 | TRBJ2-3 | TRBV7-2
CASSLRAVERGGYTF | TGCGCCAGCAGCTTGCGGGCCGTTGAGCGAGGTGGCTACACCTTC | few | - | TRBJ1-2 | TRBV5-1
CSVAPTDPNTEAFF | TGCAGCGTTGCCCCGACGGACCCAAACACTGAAGCTTTCTTT | - | - | TRBJ1-1 | TRBV29-1